Following are 32 T cell receptor beta chains from one sample sequenced in a study of blood T cell repertoires in COVID-19. Data came from immunoSEQ multiplex PCR; TCRdb stores just in-frame clones and leaves some out. The sample yields about 97,000 clones, 75% to 90% seen once. The specimen was peripheral blood. The receptors originated from a human donor in a cohort sampled during active COVID-19.

The rearrangement links TRBV6-1 to TRBJ1-4; D ambiguous. Trimming stripped 2 bases from V and 6 bases from J, with 13 bases between. CDR1 is MNHNS and CDR2 is SASEGT in the germline V gene. The CDR3 sequence is 15 residues long. The CDR3 spells CASSEPAAHDEKLFF. CDR3 sequence (DNA): TGTGCCAGCAGTGAACCGGCGGCCCATGATGAAAAACTGTTTTTT.

The V call is TRBV28, the J call TRBJ1-5; no reliable D call. Germline CDR1 reads MDHEN; CDR2 reads SYDVKM. Trimming took 3 bases from V and 1 from J, leaving 10 bases between them. The CDR3 totals 15 residues. The CDR3 region is CASSFQRGSNQPQHF. In nucleotides, the CDR3 is TGTGCCAGCAGTTTTCAGCGGGGAAGCAATCAGCCCCAGCATTTT.

DNA for the CDR3: TGTGCCAGCTCACAGAACCTAGGGGCGAATGAGCAGTTCTTC. Translating it yields CASSQNLGANEQFF. This rearrangement joins TRBV18 to TRBJ2-1; D is perhaps TRBD1 (5 bases). CDR1 KGHSH and CDR2 LQKENI come from the germline V gene. V was pared by 4 bases and J by 7 bases, with 14 bases between. The CDR3 has 14 residues.

The chain couples TRBV15 to TRBJ1-1; perhaps TRBD1 as D (6 bases). This CDR3 has 14 amino acids. Trimming took off 5 bases at V and 4 bases at J, with 14 bases between the two ends. Germline V gene data show CDR1 as LNHNV and CDR2 as YYDKDF (reference sequence). CDR3 region: CATSVLGASTEAFF. Here the CDR3 DNA reads TGTGCCACCAGCGTGCTGGGGGCCAGCACTGAAGCTTTCTTT.

V and J are TRBV4-3 and TRBJ2-5; 11 bases line up with TRBD2. Germline loops: CDR1 LGHNA, CDR2 YSLEER. The J segment lost 3 bases and the V segment lost 0 bases, leaving 6 bases of the junction unmatched. This CDR3 has 17 amino acids. CDR3 nucleotide sequence: TGCGCCAGCAGCCAAGAGACTAGCGGGGTAGGAGAAGAGACCCAGTACTTC. It translates to CASSQETSGVGEETQYF.

The CDR3 nucleotides are TGTGCCAGCAGCCAAGATCCCCCAGGGCTCTCTGGGGCCAACGTCCTGACTTTC. Its translation: CASSQDPPGLSGANVLTF. This chain uses TRBV3-1 (or the pseudogene TRBV3-2) with TRBJ2-6, with a tentative D call TRBD1 (5 bases). The CDR3 is 18 amino acids. The V gene lost 0 bases and the J gene lost 0 bases, with 12 bases spanning the gap. In germline, CDR1 is LGHDT, CDR2 YNNKEL (reference sequence).

The chain joins TRBV9 to TRBJ2-7; possible D gene TRBD1, 6 bases. Germline CDR1 reads SGDLS; CDR2 reads YYNGEE. The CDR3 contains 14 residues. Between the trimmed V and J ends, which lost 1 base and 3 bases, there was a span of 11 bases. CDR3 amino acids: CASSVCRGGYEQYF. CDR3 coding DNA: TGTGCCAGCAGCGTATGTAGAGGGGGCTACGAGCAGTACTTC.

The gene calls are TRBV19 and TRBJ1-4; D perhaps matches TRBD1 (5 bases). The CDR3 is 14 residues long. Germline V gene data show CDR1 as LNHDA and CDR2 as SQIVND (reference sequence). V shed 7 bases and J shed 8 bases, with 17 bases lying between them. CDR3 protein: CASTAGDSGEKLFF. DNA of the CDR3: TGTGCCAGTACGGCGGGGGATTCGGGCGAAAAACTGTTTTTT.

The rearrangement links TRBV18 to TRBJ2-1; D unclear. This CDR3 spans 12 amino acids. Deletions cut 3 bases from V and 6 bases from J, with 6 bases between. Germline V gene data show CDR1 as KGHSH and CDR2 as LQKENI. This chain's CDR3 is CASSPLGNEQFF. Here the CDR3 DNA reads TGTGCCAGCTCACCCCTCGGCAATGAGCAGTTCTTC.

The CDR3 region has the DNA TGTGCCAGCAGCGTAGCTCCTGGGGATTTTGTGGGGCACACTGAAGCTTTCTTT. It codes for CASSVAPGDFVGHTEAFF. The J gene is TRBJ1-1, the V gene TRBV9, with D perhaps matching TRBD1 (5 bases). The germline gives CDR1 SGDLS, CDR2 YYNGEE. CDR3 length equals 18 residues. Trimming stripped 0 bases from V and 3 bases from J, with 21 bases between.

This clone was picked up a small number of times. This chain links TRBV19 with TRBJ1-4; 9 nucleotides align to TRBD1. Germline CDR1 reads LNHDA; CDR2 reads SQIVND (reference sequence). CDR3 length equals 16 residues. The V gene end was trimmed by 0 bases and the J gene end by 5 bases; junction bases not matched to a gene: 4. CDR3: CASSIDATGGNEKLFF. Written as DNA, the CDR3 is TGTGCCAGTAGTATAGACGCGACAGGGGGAAATGAAAAACTGTTTTTT. The full variable domain, in which reference TRBV19 and TRBJ1-4 provide the parts outside the CDR3, is DGGITQSPKYLFRKEGQNVTLSCEQNLNHDAMYWYRQDPGQGLRLIYYSQIVNDFQKGDIAEGYSVSREKKESFPLTVTSAQKNPTAFYLCASSIDATGGNEKLFFGSGTQLSVL.

The chain combines TRBV19 with TRBJ1-1; 8 bases line up with TRBD1. Germline trimming cut 8 bases from V and 3 bases from J; bases unmatched to any gene: 11. The length of the CDR3 is 15 residues. CDR1 is LNHDA and CDR2 is SQIVND in the germline V gene (reference sequence). CDR3 amino acids: CASRWQGAPDTEAFF. CDR3 DNA: TGTGCCAGTCGCTGGCAGGGGGCGCCGGACACTGAAGCTTTCTTT.

The chain uses TRBV2 and TRBJ1-5, with 8 positions matching TRBD1. Losses at the gene ends were 7 bases for V and 1 base for J; bases not matched to a gene: 9. The germline gives CDR1 SNHLY, CDR2 FYNNEI. This CDR3 is 16 amino acids long. The chain's CDR3 is CASTYRQGPSNQPQHF. In nucleotides, the CDR3 is TGTGCCAGCACCTACAGACAGGGGCCGAGCAATCAGCCCCAGCATTTT.

V is TRBV7-3 and J is TRBJ2-5; 14 bases fit TRBD2. Germline V gene sequence: CDR1 SGHTA, CDR2 FQGTGA. Trimming took 5 bases from V and 4 from J; bases not matched to a gene: 9. This CDR3 region has 17 residues. This CDR3 is CASSITSGTSGGETQYF. The CDR3 DNA reads TGTGCCAGCAGCATCACGTCCGGGACTAGCGGGGGAGAGACCCAGTACTTC.

This clone occurred a few times. This chain links TRBV7-2 with TRBJ2-7, with 13 bases that match TRBD2. The germline CDR1 and CDR2 sequences are SGHTA and FQGNSA. V lost 5 bases to trimming and J lost 4 bases; unmatched junction nucleotides: 5. This CDR3 has 15 amino acids. DNA of the CDR3: TGTGCCAGCAGCCCCCGGACTAGCGGGGGATACGAGCAGTACTTC. Protein product: CASSPRTSGGYEQYF.

The chain joins TRBV7-9 to TRBJ1-1, with D tentatively TRBD1 (6 bases). Germline assignment: CDR1 SEHNR and CDR2 FQNEAQ (reference sequence). V was shortened by 7 bases and J by 1 base, with 16 bases between the two germline ends. The CDR3 loop spans 15 amino acids. CDR3 in amino acids: CASTNTGSRNTEAFF. The CDR3 nucleotides read TGTGCCAGCACCAATACAGGGTCAAGGAACACTGAAGCTTTCTTT.

The V call is TRBV6-2 or TRBV6-3, the J call TRBJ2-1, with 8 nucleotides matching TRBD2. Per germline, CDR1 MNHEY and CDR2 SVGEGT. This CDR3 region has 16 residues. J lost 3 bases, V lost 6 bases, and 10 bases had no gene match. Here the CDR3 reads CASSPLGAGGYNEQFF. The CDR3 coding sequence is TGTGCCAGCAGCCCCCTGGGGGCGGGGGGCTACAATGAGCAGTTCTTC.

The chain employs TRBV19 and TRBJ2-1, with a tentative D call TRBD1 (6 bases). CDR1 is LNHDA and CDR2 is SQIVND in the germline V gene (reference sequence). There are 13 residues in the CDR3. V was shortened by 3 bases and J by 9 bases, with 12 bases between the two germline ends. CDR3: CASSITGQSEQFF. CDR3 DNA sequence: TGTGCCAGTAGTATCACAGGGCAATCTGAGCAGTTCTTC. Drawing the rest from reference TRBV19 and TRBJ2-1, the complete variable domain is DGGITQSPKYLFRKEGQNVTLSCEQNLNHDAMYWYRQDPGQGLRLIYYSQIVNDFQKGDIAEGYSVSREKKESFPLTVTSAQKNPTAFYLCASSITGQSEQFFGPGTRLTVL.

The chain recombines TRBV11-3 with TRBJ2-5; TRBD2 agrees at 11 bases. The CDR3 sequence is 16 residues long. Germline V CDR1 and CDR2: SGHNT, YENEEA. Trimming removed 5 bases from V and 3 bases from J; junction bases left unmatched: 8. CDR3: CASSHSMTSGEETQYF. In DNA, the CDR3 is TGTGCCAGCAGCCATTCAATGACTAGCGGGGAAGAGACCCAGTACTTC.

The rearrangement joins TRBV3-1 (or the pseudogene TRBV3-2) to TRBJ2-3, with unresolved D. The CDR3 is made up of 12 amino acids. Trimming took 4 bases from V and 4 from J, leaving 6 bases between them. Germline lookup yields CDR1 LGHDT and CDR2 YNNKEL (reference sequence). The CDR3 loop reads CASSPEADTQYF. Here the CDR3 DNA reads TGTGCCAGCAGCCCTGAGGCAGATACGCAGTATTTT.

This chain uses TRBV28 with TRBJ2-7; 7 bases agree with TRBD1. J gave up 2 bases and V 4 bases, and 17 bases lay outside the gene matches. Germline lookup yields CDR1 MDHEN and CDR2 SYDVKM. The CDR3 runs to 18 residues. CDR3 DNA: TGTGCCAGCAGTTCTAATATAAACAGGGGAGACTTAACCTACGAGCAGTACTTC. Its protein product is CASSSNINRGDLTYEQYF.

The V gene is TRBV7-2, the J gene TRBJ2-1, with D hard to call. This CDR3 is built from 16 residues. The germline V gene encodes CDR1 SGHTA and CDR2 FQGNSA. Trimming left V 6 bases short and J 0 bases short, with 15 bases between. The CDR3 region is CASRARSGSSYNEQFF. The CDR3 nucleotides read TGTGCCAGCAGAGCTAGGAGTGGTAGCTCCTACAATGAGCAGTTCTTC.

J is TRBJ2-5 and V is TRBV7-2, with D unclear. Trimming pared 5 bases from V and 6 bases from J, leaving 16 bases between. Germline values: CDR1 SGHTA, CDR2 FQGNSA. CDR3 length equals 14 residues. As DNA, the CDR3 is TGTGCCAGCAGCCCGTTGACTGGCGGAAAGACCCAGTACTTC. It specifies CASSPLTGGKTQYF.

The J gene is TRBJ2-2, the V gene TRBV4-2; possibly TRBD2 for D (5 bases). This CDR3 is 17 amino acids long. Trimming left V 0 bases short and J 7 bases short, with 18 bases between. The V gene's germline CDR1 is LGHNA and CDR2 YNFKEQ. The CDR3 spells CASSQDGPTSSGGELFF. In DNA form, the CDR3 reads TGTGCCAGCAGCCAAGATGGCCCCACTAGTTCCGGCGGGGAGCTGTTTTTT.

This clone occurred a few times. The chain combines TRBV9 with TRBJ2-7; no firm D call. V gave up 0 bases and J gave up 0 bases, with 7 bases separating them. The germline CDR1 and CDR2 sequences are SGDLS and YYNGEE. This CDR3 has 14 residues. The CDR3 DNA reads as TGTGCCAGCAGCGTAGATACTACCTCCTACGAGCAGTACTTC. The encoded protein is CASSVDTTSYEQYF. Variable domain in full (rest from reference TRBV9 and TRBJ2-7): DSGVTQTPKHLITATGQRVTLRCSPRSGDLSVYWYQQSLDQGLQFLIQYYNGEERAKGNILERFSAQQFPDLHSELNLSSLELGDSALYFCASSVDTTSYEQYFGPGTRLTVT.

The V call is TRBV19, the J call TRBJ1-2; 10 bases are shared with TRBD1. Germline CDR1 and CDR2: LNHDA and SQIVND (reference sequence). V lost 4 bases to trimming and J lost 2 bases; unmatched junction nucleotides: 7. The CDR3 extends over 16 amino acids. CDR3 nucleotides: TGTGCCAGTAGTACTCGACAGGGGGCGGGGAACTATGGCTACACCTTC. Its protein is CASSTRQGAGNYGYTF.

This clone was seen only once. The rearrangement uses TRBV12-3 or TRBV12-4 and TRBJ2-7; D is possibly TRBD1 (6 bases). CDR3 length: 13 amino acids. V was trimmed by 6 bases and J by 2 bases, leaving 11 bases between them. This CDR3 is CASRQGIPYEQYF. The CDR3, as DNA: TGTGCCAGCAGACAGGGCATACCCTACGAGCAGTACTTC.

This clone was picked up a small number of times. This sequence joins TRBV14 and TRBJ2-7; D not certain. Germline CDR1 SGHDN, CDR2 FVKESK. The CDR3 runs 14 residues. Trimming removed 2 bases at V and 2 bases at J, with 10 bases between. The CDR3 sequence: CASSQILLPYEQYF. Here the CDR3 DNA reads TGTGCCAGCAGCCAAATACTGCTCCCCTACGAGCAGTACTTC.

The CDR3 spells CASSTLASSGNTIYF. DNA for the CDR3: TGTGCCAGCAGCACTCTTGCAAGCTCTGGAAACACCATATATTTT. The chain combines TRBV11-2 with TRBJ1-3, with D uncertain. The germline V and J ends were trimmed by 5 bases and 0 bases, with 11 bases remaining between them. This CDR3 comprises 15 residues. Per the germline V gene, CDR1 is SGHAT and CDR2 is FQNNGV. Combining the CDR3 with reference TRBV11-2 and TRBJ1-3 gives the whole variable domain EAGVAQSPRYKIIEKRQSVAFWCNPISGHATLYWYQQILGQGPKLLIQFQNNGVVDDSQLPKDRFSAERLKGVDSTLKIQPAKLEDSAVYLCASSTLASSGNTIYFGEGSWLTVV.

The V and J genes are TRBV7-3 and TRBJ2-7, with 10 positions matching TRBD2. Per germline, CDR1 SGHTA and CDR2 FQGTGA. J gave up 3 bases and V 6 bases, and 5 bases lay outside the gene matches. This CDR3 has 14 residues. CDR3 in amino acids: CASRRLAGLYEQYF. The CDR3 DNA follows: TGTGCCAGCAGAAGACTAGCGGGCCTCTACGAGCAGTACTTC.

The chain uses TRBV5-1 and TRBJ1-3; D gene unclear. Per germline, CDR1 SGHRS and CDR2 YFSETQ. Trimming removed 0 bases at V and 2 bases at J, with 12 bases between. This CDR3 has 16 amino acids. The CDR3 DNA follows: TGCGCCAGCAGCTTGGGAGGCGGGGAAACTGGAAACACCATATATTTT. This gives the protein CASSLGGGETGNTIYF.

The CDR3 bases are TGTGCCAGTAGATCCCTCCCGGGGGGCGGGTATACTGAAGCTTTCTTT. Residues: CASRSLPGGGYTEAFF. The J gene is TRBJ1-1, the V gene TRBV19, with a possible D match to TRBD1 (6 bases). Trimming took off 6 bases at V and 5 bases at J, with 22 bases between the two ends. This CDR3 spans 16 amino acids. Germline lookup yields CDR1 LNHDA and CDR2 SQIVND (reference sequence). The variable domain in full, with the rest retrieved from reference TRBV19 and TRBJ1-1, is DGGITQSPKYLFRKEGQNVTLSCEQNLNHDAMYWYRQDPGQGLRLIYYSQIVNDFQKGDIAEGYSVSREKKESFPLTVTSAQKNPTAFYLCASRSLPGGGYTEAFFGQGTRLTVV.